Listed below are T cell receptor beta chains from one sample, sequenced in a study of shared clonotypes between healthy human individuals. Libraries were prepared by immunoSEQ multiplex PCR; TCRdb keeps only in-frame clonotypes and omits some of them. This table holds roughly 2.5 million clones, roughly 92% found once. Sequencing input: naive CD4+ T cells sorted from blood. These receptors all come from a man aged 18 to 35 in good health. Both conserved end residues are part of each CDR3. Each record gives: J gene, D gene, clone size, V gene, CDR3 protein, CDR3 DNA. A D gene is named only where the DNA matches it firmly. Not every row has a clone size; where given, it reads once, few, many or a size class.

>TRBJ2-7|.|.|TRBV5-4
CASSLGLSSSYEQYF
TGTGCCAGCAGCTTGGGGCTGTCGAGCTCCTACGAGCAGTACTTC
>TRBJ2-5|TRBD2|.|TRBV7-8
CASSLLAGATKTQYF
TGTGCCAGCAGTTTACTAGCGGGAGCTACCAAGACCCAGTACTTC
>TRBJ2-7|.|.|TRBV4-1
CASSHLGQSLRYEQYF
TGCGCCAGCAGCCATCTAGGACAGTCTTTAAGGTACGAGCAGTACTTC
>TRBJ2-1|.|.|TRBV10-1
CASSRAGAIEQFF
TGCGCCAGCAGCCGCGCAGGGGCCATTGAGCAGTTCTTC
>TRBJ2-7|.|.|TRBV1
CTSSEWGQATYEQYF
TGCACCAGCAGCGAGTGGGGTCAGGCGACCTACGAGCAGTACTTC
>TRBJ2-5|.|.|TRBV20-1
CSMGTETQYF
TGCTCCATGGGGACGGAGACCCAGTACTTC
>TRBJ1-3|.|once|TRBV19
CASSTDILSSGNTIYF
TGTGCCAGTAGTACCGACATCCTGAGCTCTGGAAACACCATATATTTT
>TRBJ2-1|TRBD2|.|TRBV6-6
CASSYESGGAPWEQFF
TGTGCCAGCAGTTACGAGAGCGGGGGGGCTCCATGGGAGCAGTTCTTC
>TRBJ2-1|TRBD2|.|TRBV5-5
CASSLRGRDSYNEQFF
TGTGCCAGCAGCTTGAGAGGGAGGGACTCCTACAATGAGCAGTTCTTC
>TRBJ1-1|.|.|TRBV6-1
CASSVGITEAFF
TGTGCCAGCAGTGTCGGGATCACTGAAGCTTTCTTT
>TRBJ1-5|.|.|TRBV15
CATQDSLGSNQPQHF
TGTGCCACCCAGGACAGCCTGGGTAGCAATCAGCCCCAGCATTTT
>TRBJ2-3|TRBD2|.|TRBV5-1
CASSLRASGGAGDTQYF
TGCGCCAGCAGCTTGCGAGCTAGCGGGGGGGCCGGGGATACGCAGTATTTT
>TRBJ2-3|TRBD1|.|TRBV18
CASSPLTGTGLGYTDTQYF
TGTGCCAGCTCACCACTAACTGGGACAGGACTTGGTTACACAGATACGCAGTATTTT
>TRBJ2-7|.|.|TRBV29-1
CSVIKGEHYEQYF
TGCAGCGTAATAAAAGGGGAGCACTACGAGCAGTACTTC
>TRBJ2-7|.|.|TRBV5-1
CASSSSTGRVEQYF
TGCGCCAGCAGCTCTTCGACAGGGAGGGTCGAGCAGTACTTC
>TRBJ2-5|.|.|TRBV18
CASSPVGAETQYF
TGTGCCAGCTCACCAGTGGGGGCAGAGACCCAGTACTTC
>TRBJ1-6|.|.|TRBV11-2
CASSPVLNSPLHF
TGTGCCAGCAGCCCGGTCCTTAATTCACCCCTCCACTTT
>TRBJ2-1|.|once|TRBV5-1
CASSRGPMSSYNEQFF
TGCGCCAGCAGCAGGGGACCGATGAGCTCCTACAATGAGCAGTTCTTC
>TRBJ1-5|.|.|TRBV5-1
CASSLEGVSNQPQHF
TGCGCCAGCAGCTTGGAAGGAGTTAGCAATCAGCCCCAGCATTTT
>TRBJ2-3|.|.|TRBV4-3
CASSPAISTDTQYF
TGCGCCAGCAGCCCCGCTATAAGCACAGATACGCAGTATTTT
>TRBJ2-1|TRBD2|.|TRBV4-1
CASSQDPGLAGGGDEQFF
TGCGCCAGCAGCCAAGACCCGGGACTAGCGGGGGGCGGGGATGAGCAGTTCTTC
>TRBJ2-3|TRBD2|.|TRBV6-1
CASSEESTSGGRRDTQYF
TGTGCCAGCAGTGAAGAGAGTACTAGCGGGGGCCGGAGGGATACGCAGTATTTT
>TRBJ2-5|.|.|TRBV5-1
CASRSSAGYQETQYF
TGCGCCAGCCGGTCTAGCGCCGGGTACCAAGAGACCCAGTACTTC
>TRBJ2-2|TRBD2|.|TRBV5-1
CASSPRTSSGTGELFF
TGCGCCAGCAGCCCACGGACTAGCAGTGGGACCGGGGAGCTGTTTTTT
>TRBJ1-3|TRBD1|.|TRBV4-1
CASSPPGQGSGSGNTIYF
TGCGCCAGCAGCCCCCCGGGACAGGGGTCAGGCTCTGGAAACACCATATATTTT
>TRBJ2-1|.|.|TRBV11-2
CASSLDRANEQFF
TGTGCCAGCAGCTTAGATAGGGCGAATGAGCAGTTCTTC
>TRBJ2-3|.|.|TRBV28
CASRPGGSDTQYF
TGTGCCAGCAGACCTGGGGGGTCAGATACGCAGTATTTT
>TRBJ2-2|TRBD1|.|TRBV5-1
CASSGGQPTGELFF
TGCGCCAGCAGCGGGGGACAGCCTACCGGGGAGCTGTTTTTT
>TRBJ1-6|.|few|TRBV10-3
CAISEAGGLSSPLHF
TGTGCCATCAGTGAGGCGGGGGGGCTGAGTTCACCCCTCCACTTT
>TRBJ2-5|TRBD2|.|TRBV6-5
CASTVAGAETQYF
TGTGCCAGCACCGTAGCGGGGGCTGAGACCCAGTACTTC
>TRBJ2-4|TRBD1|.|TRBV4-1
CASSGAGQGANIQYF
TGCGCCAGCAGCGGGGCGGGACAGGGGGCGAACATTCAGTACTTC
>TRBJ2-7|.|once|TRBV19
CASGFRAEQYF
TGTGCCAGTGGCTTCAGGGCCGAGCAGTACTTC
>TRBJ2-2|.|.|TRBV5-1
CASTRLRTAAGELFF
TGCGCCAGCACCCGACTAAGGACGGCGGCCGGGGAGCTGTTTTTT
>TRBJ2-1|TRBD2|.|TRBV9
CASSGGELAGNEQFF
TGTGCCAGCAGCGGGGGGGAACTAGCGGGCAATGAGCAGTTCTTC
>TRBJ1-2|TRBD1|.|TRBV7-2
CASSRGSDRGRHYGYTF
TGTGCCAGCAGCAGAGGGTCGGACAGGGGGCGTCACTATGGCTACACCTTC
>TRBJ2-7|.|.|TRBV30
CAWTGQGGYEQYF
TGTGCCTGGACTGGTCAGGGGGGGTACGAGCAGTACTTC
>TRBJ1-1|.|few|TRBV20-1
CSAVPGFEAFF
TGCAGTGCGGTCCCAGGGTTTGAAGCTTTCTTT
>TRBJ1-1|.|.|TRBV19
CASSKQGFNTEAFF
TGTGCCAGTAGTAAACAGGGATTTAACACTGAAGCTTTCTTT
>TRBJ2-7|.|.|TRBV19
CASSQDRSYEQYF
TGTGCCAGTAGTCAGGACAGATCCTACGAGCAGTACTTC
>TRBJ2-3|.|.|TRBV9
CASSARTGFRTDTQYF
TGTGCCAGCAGCGCCAGAACAGGGTTTAGGACAGATACGCAGTATTTT
>TRBJ1-4|.|few|TRBV5-5
CASSLDWGIGEKLFF
TGTGCCAGCAGCTTGGATTGGGGCATTGGTGAAAAACTGTTTTTT
>TRBJ1-2|.|few|TRBV30
CAWSVGTPNYGYTF
TGTGCCTGGAGTGTAGGGACGCCGAACTATGGCTACACCTTC
>TRBJ1-5|.|.|TRBV4-1
CASSQGDLVGQPQHF
TGCGCCAGCAGCCAGGGTGACCTTGTGGGACAGCCCCAGCATTTT
>TRBJ2-5|.|.|TRBV29-1
CSVVGGFQETQYF
TGCAGCGTTGTAGGGGGTTTCCAAGAGACCCAGTACTTC
>TRBJ1-1|.|.|TRBV5-6
CASSLTRWRGTGEAFF
TGTGCCAGCAGCTTGACGAGGTGGAGGGGTACCGGAGAAGCTTTCTTT
>TRBJ1-1|TRBD1|.|TRBV6-5
CASSGRQGYAEAFF
TGTGCCAGCAGTGGCCGACAGGGATACGCTGAAGCTTTCTTT
>TRBJ1-5|.|.|TRBV19
CASTSGQFNQPQHF
TGTGCCAGTACCTCAGGGCAATTTAATCAGCCCCAGCATTTT
>TRBJ2-3|.|.|TRBV20-1
CSGATDTQYF
TGCAGTGGGGCGACAGATACGCAGTATTTT
>TRBJ2-5|.|.|TRBV7-2
CASSLGRQETQYF
TGTGCCAGCAGCTTGGGACGGCAAGAGACCCAGTACTTC
>TRBJ1-5|.|.|TRBV6-5
CASSGTSNQPQHF
TGTGCCAGCAGTGGGACAAGCAATCAGCCCCAGCATTTT
>TRBJ2-7|TRBD1|.|TRBV15
CATSREGQGYEQYF
TGTGCCACCAGCAGAGAGGGACAGGGCTACGAGCAGTACTTC
>TRBJ2-7|TRBD2|.|TRBV2
CASSPGLAGIYEQYF
TGTGCCAGCAGTCCAGGGTTAGCGGGGATCTACGAGCAGTACTTC
>TRBJ2-7|TRBD2|.|TRBV7-2
CASSLVAGLAGVGQYF
TGTGCCAGCAGCTTAGTGGCCGGCCTAGCGGGAGTCGGGCAGTACTTC
>TRBJ2-7|.|.|TRBV6-6
CASSYSTHSYEQYF
TGTGCCAGCAGTTACTCGACCCACTCCTACGAGCAGTACTTC
>TRBJ2-6|TRBD1|.|TRBV5-1
CASSWTGADTGANVLTF
TGCGCCAGCAGCTGGACAGGGGCGGATACTGGGGCCAACGTCCTGACTTTC
>TRBJ1-4|.|.|TRBV5-4
CASSLLFSDEKLFF
TGTGCCAGCAGCTTGTTATTCTCGGACGAAAAACTGTTTTTT
>TRBJ1-6|TRBD1|.|TRBV19
CATRGGQGLPYNSPLHF
TGTGCCACGAGAGGGGGACAGGGACTTCCCTATAATTCACCCCTCCACTTT
>TRBJ2-5|.|.|TRBV7-9
CATRGAGETQYF
TGTGCCACCAGGGGCGCTGGGGAGACCCAGTACTTC
>TRBJ2-7|TRBD1|.|TRBV28
CASSIQGVYEQYF
TGTGCCAGCAGTATACAGGGGGTCTACGAGCAGTACTTC